This TCR beta chain came from a study of cytomegalovirus exposure and HLA in healthy donors. Study conclusions and caveats: Sequencing had likely introduced a cluster of highly shared sequence variants as an artifact. The study designated 164 TCR beta chains cytomegalovirus-associated. Later analysis identified a missense DCLRE1C variant that was linked to TCR beta V- and J-gene trimming.

As regards this clone: The antigen remains unidentified.

With 60 Vbeta and 13 Jbeta primers, the PCR was carried out. Profiled with immunoSEQ multiplex PCR; TCRdb holds only in-frame clones, not every one. The sample holds roughly 150,000 clones, around three quarters seen once. V lost 3 bases to trimming and J lost 9 bases, with 15 bases between them. CDR3 length: 15 residues. CDR1 is MNHEY and CDR2 is SMNVEV in the germline V gene (reference sequence). The study sampled nominally healthy donors, though unrecorded immune exposures were likely. The chain links TRBV27 to TRBJ1-6, with D uncertain. The receptor was derived from a man aged 40-50 years in good health and CMV-seronegative. The sequenced sample was PBMCs. The CDR3 reads CASSFYRGGGSPLHF. For the CDR3, the DNA is TGTGCCAGCAGTTTCTACCGGGGTGGTGGTTCACCCCTCCACTTT.